This T cell receptor (beta chain) was identified in a study of pediatric ulcerative colitis (dated by TCRdb to the late 2010s). Concerning the study at large: Six or seven ulcerative colitis patients had pancolitis and two had left-sided colitis, with histology consistent with ulcerative colitis in all. By Pediatric Ulcerative Colitis Activity Index, mild disease was classified in two patients, moderate disease in four and acute severe colitis in three. From 9 or 10 newly diagnosed, treatment-naive pediatric ulcerative colitis patients and a handful of non-IBD control children, paired blood and rectal samples were collected. Overall study results and their limits: With only a few individuals, the healthy control group was small. For technical reasons, substantially fewer templates were yielded by the blood samples of a couple of patients, and these blood samples were excluded from blood-rectal overlap analysis. Compared with controls, ulcerative colitis patients showed significantly higher autologous blood-rectal clonal overlap, a finding that suggests increased T cell trafficking to inflamed tissue. Features of the rectal repertoire distinguished controls, mild-moderate colitis patients and acute severe colitis patients, and in acute severe colitis, rectal diversity was reduced because of clonal expansions. Because the repertoires came from total lymphocyte DNA, rare subsets such as regulatory T cells may have patterns that are not reflected. Blood-derived T cells may have been included in the rectal pinch biopsies, particularly in patients with overt colitis. A couple of rectal CDR3 clonotypes were present in all ulcerative colitis patients and in none of the controls.

During colonoscopy, one to two pinch biopsies were obtained from the rectum for research. No immunosuppressive medication had been given to the ulcerative colitis patients before the diagnostic colonoscopy. Rectal biopsies were digested with proteinase K before DNA isolation. The Wizard kit (Promega) was used to extract genomic DNA from both blood and intestinal samples. Relative to germline, V is 4 bases shorter and J is 6 bases shorter, with 12 bases between their ends. Per the germline V gene, SGHTA is the CDR1 and FQGTGA is the CDR2. The CDR3, cysteine through phenylalanine, is 14 amino acids long. Just the 42-base CDR3 DNA is kept, in frame starting at base 1. Through the immunoSEQ TRB Survey service, multiplex V and J primers were used to amplify rearranged CDR3 beta regions from genomic DNA. To keep depth equal across samples, survey-level sequencing depth of up to 500,000 reads per sample was applied. Libraries were purified and pooled, and sequencing was performed on Illumina technology. From the authors' description of their analysis: immunoSEQ online tools were used for productive clonality, sample overlap, pairwise scatters, CDR3 beta length, V/D/J gene usage and productiveness. Alongside Shannon and Simpson indices, calculated diversity was computed as the number of unique rearrangements divided by total templates, multiplied by 100. Z-score normalized data were analyzed by principal component analysis with the R prcomp function and the ggbiplot package. Morisita's index was used to quantify blood-rectal clonal overlap within each subject. Sourced from immuneACCESS, this table was stored by TCRdb with only in-frame sequences that have V and J called. A share of the clones is absent; for the studies checked, an unresolved V gene accounts for under half, and the remainder has no known explanation. The V and J calls and clone size come from that table; D and trimming were worked out from the DNA. In this sample the table shows about 22,000 clones, around 69% of which occur a single time. Of the sample, around 16% is held by the ten largest clones.

A word on this clone: No antigen is known for it. There are no base qualities to consult, and no much larger clone falls within one base.

The sequence links TRBV7-3 to TRBJ2-2; 6 matching bases give a weak D call of TRBD2. The TCR originated in a boy younger than 18 with severe ulcerative colitis. The sample consisted of gut tissue. The CDR3 has the sequence CASSSKPGAGELFF. The DNA reads TGTGCCAGCAGCTCGAAACCGGGGGCCGGGGAGCTGTTTTTT. Outside the CDR3, residues come from the reference TRBV7-3 and TRBJ2-2 proteins, so the full variable domain is: GAGVSQTPSNKVTEKGKYVELRCDPISGHTALYWYRQSLGQGPEFLIYFQGTGAADDSGLPNDRFFAVRPEGSVSTLKIQRTERGDSAVYLCASSSKPGAGELFFGEGSRLTVL.